Reported below is one T cell receptor (beta chain). This entry is derived from a study of blood T cell repertoires in COVID-19. Study context: The analysed material was cDNA or gDNA that came from T cells, B-cell-depleted T cells, or PBMCs.

The CDR3 covers 14 residues. From germline, CDR1 is SGHRS and CDR2 YFSETQ. Trimming took 5 bases from V and 6 from J; bases not matched to a gene: 8. Two consecutive negative NP/OP PCR tests, clearance, or resolved symptoms defined Cohort 3 recovery. Per the study methods: Reference gene primers were amplified, and this amplification served to estimate nucleated cell counts. Profiled with immunoSEQ multiplex PCR; TCRdb holds only in-frame clones, not every one. V and J calls and clone size are copied from that table; D and trimming were computed from the DNA. The sample holds a few hundred thousand clones, approximately 83% seen once.

This sequence originates from a man aged 50-60 years who had recovered from COVID-19. The sequenced sample was PBMCs or T cells enriched from blood (not recorded which). The chain recombines TRBV5-1 with TRBJ1-1, with 9 bases matching TRBD1. CDR3 bases: TGCGCCAGCAGGCGAGGACAGGGGTTCGCTGAAGCTTTCTTT. Translated: CASRRGQGFAEAFF.